The clone carrying this TCR beta chain was recorded only once. The antigen is undetermined. CDR3 size: 16 residues. The germline gives CDR1 MDHEN, CDR2 SYDVKM. V dropped 6 bases and J dropped 5 bases, with 22 bases sitting between them. This sample is drawn from a study of CD4 T cells in relation to SARS-CoV-2 and coronaviruses. Looking at the study overall: Shared crossreactive spike epitopes were mapped to their HLA restriction. Study outcomes and limitations: Roughly 65% of donors had memory CD4+ clonotypes crossrecognizing SARS-CoV-2 and common cold coronavirus spike. This crossreactivity analysis covered spike protein alone, no other viral proteins.

CD4+ T cells from unexposed donors were obtained before the COVID-19 pandemic (2011-2018). Naive and memory CD4+ T cells came from enriched cryopreserved PBMCs. Measured with immunoSEQ multiplex PCR; TCRdb has only the in-frame clones, and not every one. The repertoire includes under 70,000 clones, roughly 85% of them detected once, and around 1.5% sits in the top ten. The sample comprised memory CD4+ T cells from PBMCs. The chain joins TRBV28 to TRBJ2-5; no clear D. The clonotype comes from a human donor in good health. CDR3 amino acids: CASRSTLASVGETQYF. The DNA of the CDR3 is TGTGCCAGCAGATCGACTCTGGCGAGCGTCGGTGAGACCCAGTACTTC.